A single sample is the source of the 26 T cell receptor beta chains below, sequenced in a study of PD-1 blockade in classical Hodgkin lymphoma. TCRdb keeps only in-frame clones here, not all; method: immunoSEQ multiplex PCR. The repertoire holds 39,000 or so clones, about 86% seen once, with 4.5% to 6.5% in the top ten. Brentuximab vedotin exposure varied among the patients, all of whom had relapsed after autologous stem cell transplantation. The sample consisted of peripheral blood mononuclear cells (PBMCs), taken before the second cycle of nivolumab. The receptors stem from a human donor with classical Hodgkin lymphoma.

This chain connects TRBV6-5 to TRBJ2-5; weak D call: TRBD1 (6 bases). This CDR3 has 13 amino acids. Per the germline V gene, CDR1 is MNHEY and CDR2 is SVGAGI. V lost 7 bases and J 3 bases, leaving 12 bases between the germline ends. CDR3 bases: TGTGCCAGCACCGGGGCAGGGGAAGAGACCCAGTACTTC. Translated, it gives CASTGAGEETQYF.

The genes are TRBV6-6 and TRBJ1-4; D gene unclear. V gave up 6 bases and J gave up 0 bases, with 14 bases separating them. Looked up from germline, CDR1 is MNHNY and CDR2 is SVGAGI (reference sequence). The CDR3 spans 16 residues. The CDR3 here is CASSSRRGATNEKLFF. CDR3 DNA: TGTGCCAGCAGCTCTCGACGCGGGGCAACTAATGAAAAACTGTTTTTT.

The chain has TRBV7-9 and TRBJ2-1; TRBD2 might be the D (5 bases). The germline V gene has CDR1 SEHNR and CDR2 FQNEAQ (reference sequence). V lost 5 bases to trimming and J lost 12 bases, with 17 bases between them. CDR3 length equals 13 residues. The CDR3 DNA follows: TGTGCCAGCAGCCCTAGCACCCCGGTGGGGCAGTTCTTC. This translates into CASSPSTPVGQFF. Supplemented by reference TRBV7-9 and TRBJ2-1, the full variable domain reads DTGVSQNPRHKITKRGQNVTFRCDPISEHNRLYWYRQTLGQGPEFLTYFQNEAQLEKSRLLSDRFSAERPKGSFSTLEIQRTEQGDSAMYLCASSPSTPVGQFFGPGTRLTVL.

The rearrangement uses TRBV10-1 and TRBJ2-2, with a weak D call TRBD1 (6 bases). The V gene's germline CDR1 is WNHNN and CDR2 SYGVQD (reference sequence). The CDR3 covers 15 residues. The V end was cut by 5 bases, the J end by 5 bases, with 15 bases between. The DNA for the CDR3 is TGCGCCAGCAGTCTCGTTCGAGGGGGAACCGGGGAGCTGTTTTTT. It encodes CASSLVRGGTGELFF.

The chain employs TRBV5-4 and TRBJ1-3; D is unresolved. V lost 1 base and J 0 bases, leaving 8 bases between the germline ends. There are 15 residues in the CDR3. Looked up from germline, CDR1 is SGHNT and CDR2 is YYREEE (reference sequence). CDR3: CASSLNEYSGNTIYF. The CDR3 nucleotides are TGTGCCAGCAGCTTGAACGAGTACTCTGGAAACACCATATATTTT. Variable domain in full (rest from reference TRBV5-4 and TRBJ1-3): ETGVTQSPTHLIKTRGQQVTLRCSSQSGHNTVSWYQQALGQGPQFIFQYYREEENGRGNFPPRFSGLQFPNYSSELNVNALELDDSALYLCASSLNEYSGNTIYFGEGSWLTVV.

The sample holds one count of this clone. The chain uses TRBV19 and TRBJ1-1; 8 bases align to TRBD1. V was clipped by 6 bases and J by 4 bases; unmatched bases: 4. CDR1 and CDR2 (germline): LNHDA, SQIVND (reference sequence). The CDR3 totals 13 residues. The CDR3 loop is CASSQGAGTEAFF. The CDR3 DNA follows: TGTGCCAGTAGCCAGGGGGCTGGCACTGAAGCTTTCTTT.

The V gene is TRBV6-1, the J gene TRBJ1-1; D gene uncertain. V shed 1 base and J shed 1 base, with 10 bases lying between them. The length of the CDR3 is 15 residues. From germline, CDR1 is MNHNS and CDR2 SASEGT. The CDR3 loop is CASSEGSEGNTEAFF. CDR3 coding DNA: TGTGCCAGCAGTGAAGGGTCCGAGGGGAACACTGAAGCTTTCTTT.

J is TRBJ2-3 and V is TRBV4-2; TRBD2 agrees at 11 bases. Per germline, CDR1 LGHNA and CDR2 YNFKEQ. Germline trimming cut 6 bases from V and 4 bases from J; bases unmatched to any gene: 9. This CDR3 comprises 16 residues. CDR3 protein: CASSQNSGRVADTQYF. In nucleotides, the CDR3 is TGTGCCAGCAGTCAAAATAGCGGGAGGGTAGCAGATACGCAGTATTTT.

The chain has TRBV28 and TRBJ2-6, with a weak D call TRBD2 (5 bases). The V gene's germline CDR1 is MDHEN and CDR2 SYDVKM. Trimming pared 2 bases from V and 2 bases from J, leaving 10 bases between. The CDR3 loop spans 16 amino acids. In DNA form, the CDR3 reads TGTGCCAGCAGTTTAATCGGGCGGGCTGGGGCCAACGTCCTGACTTTC. This gives the protein CASSLIGRAGANVLTF.

The rearrangement joins TRBV5-1 to TRBJ2-3, with TRBD2 matching 9 bases. CDR3 length equals 19 residues. Trimming cost V 0 bases and J 4 bases; bases outside gene matches: 15. Germline loops: CDR1 SGHRS, CDR2 YFSETQ. This CDR3 is CASSLGPRIAGVFADTQYF. The CDR3 DNA reads as TGCGCCAGCAGCTTGGGCCCACGAATAGCGGGAGTTTTCGCAGATACGCAGTATTTT. The full variable domain, its missing parts supplied by reference TRBV5-1 and TRBJ2-3, is KAGVTQTPRYLIKTRGQQVTLSCSPISGHRSVSWYQQTPGQGLQFLFEYFSETQRNKGNFPGRFSGRQFSNSRSEMNVSTLELGDSALYLCASSLGPRIAGVFADTQYFGPGTRLTVL.

The J gene is TRBJ1-2, the V gene TRBV9; TRBD1 matches at 7 bases. The ends lost 0 bases at V and 12 bases at J; junction bases unmatched: 8. CDR1 and CDR2 (germline): SGDLS, YYNGEE. The CDR3 spans 13 residues. The CDR3 loop is CASSVVETGRNTF. The CDR3 DNA reads as TGTGCCAGCAGCGTAGTGGAGACAGGGCGAAACACCTTC.

J is TRBJ2-7 and V is TRBV5-1; a weak D match, TRBD1 (5 bases). The CDR3 has 15 residues. Per the germline V gene, CDR1 is SGHRS and CDR2 is YFSETQ. Trimming removed 0 bases at V and 6 bases at J, with 16 bases between. DNA for the CDR3: TGCGCCAGCAGCTTGGATCTGAGACAGTTAGGCGAGCAGTACTTC. Translating it yields CASSLDLRQLGEQYF. The complete variable domain, with remaining parts taken from reference TRBV5-1 and TRBJ2-7, reads KAGVTQTPRYLIKTRGQQVTLSCSPISGHRSVSWYQQTPGQGLQFLFEYFSETQRNKGNFPGRFSGRQFSNSRSEMNVSTLELGDSALYLCASSLDLRQLGEQYFGPGTRLTVT.

This clone occurred once. The chain uses TRBV23-1 and TRBJ2-3; D possibly matches TRBD1 or TRBD2 (6 bases each). TRBV23-1 is an ORF for which the function is uncertain. Trimming left V 0 bases short and J 1 base short, with 23 bases between. CDR3 length: 20 residues. CDR3 protein: CASSQSYQIGGLKGTDTQYF. CDR3 coding DNA: TGCGCCAGCAGTCAATCATACCAAATTGGGGGGCTAAAGGGCACAGATACGCAGTATTTT.

The rearrangement joins TRBV7-2 to TRBJ2-7; the match to TRBD2 covers 8 bases. The germline V gene encodes CDR1 SGHTA and CDR2 FQGNSA. The CDR3 has 14 amino acids. After removal of 6 bases from V and 4 bases from J, the junction contained 8 bases not matched to a gene. The CDR3 region is CASSTSGGVYEQYF. CDR3 nucleotide sequence: TGTGCCAGCAGTACTAGCGGAGGGGTGTACGAGCAGTACTTC. Combining the CDR3 with reference TRBV7-2 and TRBJ2-7 gives the whole variable domain GAGVSQSPSNKVTEKGKDVELRCDPISGHTALYWYRQSLGQGLEFLIYFQGNSAPDKSGLPSDRFSAERTGGSVSTLTIQRTQQEDSAVYLCASSTSGGVYEQYFGPGTRLTVT.

This sequence joins TRBV11-2 and TRBJ2-5; 11 bases line up with TRBD2. This CDR3 comprises 16 residues. V lost 0 bases and J lost 6; bases outside the gene matches: 6. CDR1 is SGHAT and CDR2 is FQNNGV in the germline V gene. In nucleotides, the CDR3 is TGTGCCAGCAGCTTAGATACCCTAGCGGGAGGACAGACCCAGTACTTC. Amino acids: CASSLDTLAGGQTQYF.

The chain links TRBV27 to TRBJ2-2; D perhaps matches TRBD2 (5 bases). Trimming removed 3 bases from V and 6 bases from J, with 8 bases in between. Germline CDR1 is MNHEY and CDR2 is SMNVEV (reference sequence). The CDR3 spans 13 residues. The CDR3 DNA reads as TGTGCCAGCAGTTTGAGGGTCGCCGGGGAGCTGTTTTTT. Encoded protein: CASSLRVAGELFF.

The chain is built from TRBV27 and TRBJ2-7, with D possibly matching TRBD2 (6 bases). The V end was cut by 5 bases, the J end by 4 bases, with 15 bases between. CDR1 and CDR2 from the germline V gene are MNHEY and SMNVEV (reference sequence). The CDR3 consists of 14 residues. The CDR3 reads CASSTPRLGYEQYF. As DNA, the CDR3 is TGTGCCAGCAGTACCCCCAGACTAGGTTACGAGCAGTACTTC.

DNA of the CDR3: TGTGCCAGCAGTCGTGGGGACACCGGGGAGCTGTTTTTT. It is translated as CASSRGDTGELFF. The rearrangement uses TRBV6-6 and TRBJ2-2; D gene unclear. CDR1 is MNHNY and CDR2 is SVGAGI in the germline V gene (reference sequence). Trimming cost V 5 bases and J 3 bases, with 7 bases left between them. This CDR3 has 13 amino acids.

This sequence joins TRBV28 and TRBJ1-6; D gene uncertain. Germline CDR1 MDHEN, CDR2 SYDVKM. The CDR3 length is 15 residues. V lost 5 bases and J 7 bases, leaving 15 bases between the germline ends. The CDR3 region is CASSQSGSGNSPLHF. The CDR3 coding sequence is TGTGCCAGCAGTCAATCGGGGTCGGGGAATTCACCCCTCCACTTT.

The V gene is TRBV6-6, the J gene TRBJ1-5; 8 bases line up with TRBD1. With V trimmed by 5 bases and J by 2 bases, 8 bases remained unmatched. The germline V gene has CDR1 MNHNY and CDR2 SVGAGI (reference sequence). This CDR3 has 16 amino acids. CDR3 loop: CASSPYPDRGNQPQHF. For the CDR3, the DNA is TGTGCCAGCAGTCCTTATCCGGACAGGGGCAATCAGCCCCAGCATTTT.

This clone was seen a single time. V usage is TRBV5-1 and J usage is TRBJ2-7; maybe TRBD2 (5 bases). CDR3 length: 14 amino acids. The germline V gene has CDR1 SGHRS and CDR2 YFSETQ. Trimming pared 1 base from V and 2 bases from J, leaving 10 bases between. CDR3 sequence reads: CASSLYSATYEQYF. The DNA of the CDR3 is TGCGCCAGCAGCTTGTATAGCGCTACCTACGAGCAGTACTTC.

The rearrangement joins TRBV27 to TRBJ2-1; D assignment may be TRBD1 or TRBD2 (5 bases each). The CDR3 sequence is 15 residues long. V was cut by 1 base and J by 3 bases, with 10 bases left in between. Germline V gives CDR1 MNHEY, CDR2 SMNVEV (reference sequence). CDR3 amino acids: CASSLFGGNYNEQFF. Written as DNA, the CDR3 is TGTGCCAGCAGTTTATTTGGGGGAAACTACAATGAGCAGTTCTTC.

V usage is TRBV27 and J usage is TRBJ1-1; D is undetermined. V lost 6 bases and J 1 base, leaving 9 bases between the germline ends. This CDR3 spans 13 amino acids. Germline V gene lookup returns CDR1 MNHEY and CDR2 SMNVEV (reference sequence). The CDR3 loop is CASSLTGNTEAFF. The CDR3 nucleotides read TGTGCCAGCAGCCTAACGGGGAACACTGAAGCTTTCTTT.

The V and J genes are TRBV11-2 and TRBJ2-2, with 8 bases identical to TRBD1. The CDR3 runs to 16 residues. Germline-derived CDR1 and CDR2 are SGHAT and FQNNGV. V was clipped by 0 bases and J by 7 bases; unmatched bases: 7. CDR3 in amino acids: CASSLDRGRRFGELFF. The DNA for the CDR3 is TGTGCCAGCAGCTTAGACAGGGGGCGTCGTTTCGGGGAGCTGTTTTTT. The full variable domain, in which reference TRBV11-2 and TRBJ2-2 provide the parts outside the CDR3, is EAGVAQSPRYKIIEKRQSVAFWCNPISGHATLYWYQQILGQGPKLLIQFQNNGVVDDSQLPKDRFSAERLKGVDSTLKIQPAKLEDSAVYLCASSLDRGRRFGELFFGEGSRLTVL.

V usage is TRBV25-1 and J usage is TRBJ2-1, with no clear D. From germline, CDR1 is MGHDK and CDR2 SYGVNS. This CDR3 is 13 amino acids long. V dropped 0 bases and J dropped 5 bases, with 5 bases sitting between them. The CDR3 coding sequence is TGTGCCAGCAGTGAATATCACCACAATGAGCAGTTCTTC. This translates into CASSEYHHNEQFF.

This sequence joins TRBV5-1 and TRBJ2-5; 12 bases match TRBD2. Per germline, CDR1 SGHRS and CDR2 YFSETQ. CDR3 length: 17 residues. J was trimmed by 5 bases and V by 1 base; bases with no gene match: 9. This CDR3 reads CASSLTSGRLYLETQYF. Written as DNA, the CDR3 is TGCGCCAGCAGCTTGACTAGCGGGAGGCTGTATCTGGAGACCCAGTACTTC.